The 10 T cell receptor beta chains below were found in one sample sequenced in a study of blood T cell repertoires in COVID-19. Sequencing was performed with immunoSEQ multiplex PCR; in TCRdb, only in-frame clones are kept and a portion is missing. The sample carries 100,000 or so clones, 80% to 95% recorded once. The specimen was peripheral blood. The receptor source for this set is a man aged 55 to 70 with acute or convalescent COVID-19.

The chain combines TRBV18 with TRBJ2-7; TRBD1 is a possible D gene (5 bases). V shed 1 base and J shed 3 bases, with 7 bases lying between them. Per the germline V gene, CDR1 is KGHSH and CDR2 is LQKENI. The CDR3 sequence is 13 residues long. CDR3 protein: CASSPLQGYEQYV. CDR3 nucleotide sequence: TGTGCCAGCTCACCACTTCAGGGCTACGAGCAGTACGTC.

The CDR3, as DNA: TGTGCCAGCAGTCCGGGGAGGGATCCGTACGAGCAGTACTTC. It encodes CASSPGRDPYEQYF. The chain uses TRBV11-2 and TRBJ2-7; 7 bases match TRBD2. Germline V gives CDR1 SGHAT, CDR2 FQNNGV. This CDR3 contains 14 residues. The V and J ends lost 6 bases and 4 bases, in that order; junction bases with no gene match: 9.

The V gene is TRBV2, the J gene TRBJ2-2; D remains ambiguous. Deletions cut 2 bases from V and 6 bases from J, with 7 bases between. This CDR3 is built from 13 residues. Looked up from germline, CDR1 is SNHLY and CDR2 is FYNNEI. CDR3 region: CASSETVSGELFF. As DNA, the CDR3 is TGTGCCAGCAGTGAAACGGTCTCCGGGGAGCTGTTTTTT.

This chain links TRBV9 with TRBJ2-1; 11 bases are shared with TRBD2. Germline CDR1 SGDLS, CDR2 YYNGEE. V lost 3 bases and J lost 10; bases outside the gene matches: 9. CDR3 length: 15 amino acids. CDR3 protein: CASSGGTSGLGEQFF. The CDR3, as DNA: TGTGCCAGCAGCGGAGGGACTAGCGGTTTGGGAGAGCAGTTCTTC.

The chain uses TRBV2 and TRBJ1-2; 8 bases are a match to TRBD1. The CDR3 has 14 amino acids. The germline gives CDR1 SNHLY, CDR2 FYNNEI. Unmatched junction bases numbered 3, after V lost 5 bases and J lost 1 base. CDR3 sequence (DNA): TGTGCCAGCAGTCCGGACAGGGTTAACTATGGCTACACCTTC. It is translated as CASSPDRVNYGYTF.

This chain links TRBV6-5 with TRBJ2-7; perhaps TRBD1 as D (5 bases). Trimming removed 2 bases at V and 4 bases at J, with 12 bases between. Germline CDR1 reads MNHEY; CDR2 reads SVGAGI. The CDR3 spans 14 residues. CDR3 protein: CASSYAQGGYEQYV. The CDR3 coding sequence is TGTGCCAGCAGTTACGCCCAGGGTGGTTACGAGCAGTACGTC.

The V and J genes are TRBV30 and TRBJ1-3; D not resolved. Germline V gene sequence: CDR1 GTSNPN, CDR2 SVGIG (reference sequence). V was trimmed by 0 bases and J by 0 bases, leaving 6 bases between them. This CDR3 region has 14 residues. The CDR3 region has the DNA TGTGCCTGGAGTGTCTGGAGCTCTGGAAACACCATATATTTT. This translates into CAWSVWSSGNTIYF.

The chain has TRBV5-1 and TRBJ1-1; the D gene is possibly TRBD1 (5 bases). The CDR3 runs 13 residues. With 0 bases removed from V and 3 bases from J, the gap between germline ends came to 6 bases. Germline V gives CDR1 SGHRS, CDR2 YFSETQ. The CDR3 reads CASSLEGHTEAFF. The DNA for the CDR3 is TGCGCCAGCAGCTTGGAGGGGCACACTGAAGCTTTCTTT.

Here the CDR3 reads CASSSRDRVPYEQYF. CDR3 coding DNA: TGTGCCAGCAGCTCCCGGGACAGGGTCCCCTACGAGCAGTACTTC. The J gene is TRBJ2-7, the V gene TRBV21-1; the table calls TRBD1, which could not be checked here. TRBV21-1 is described as a pseudogene. CDR3 size: 15 residues.

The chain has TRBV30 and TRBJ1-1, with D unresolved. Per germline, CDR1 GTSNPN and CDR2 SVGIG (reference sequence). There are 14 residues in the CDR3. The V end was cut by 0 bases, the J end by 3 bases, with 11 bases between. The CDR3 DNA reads TGTGCCTGGAGTGTCCAGGATCGGCACACTGAAGCTTTCTTT. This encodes CAWSVQDRHTEAFF.